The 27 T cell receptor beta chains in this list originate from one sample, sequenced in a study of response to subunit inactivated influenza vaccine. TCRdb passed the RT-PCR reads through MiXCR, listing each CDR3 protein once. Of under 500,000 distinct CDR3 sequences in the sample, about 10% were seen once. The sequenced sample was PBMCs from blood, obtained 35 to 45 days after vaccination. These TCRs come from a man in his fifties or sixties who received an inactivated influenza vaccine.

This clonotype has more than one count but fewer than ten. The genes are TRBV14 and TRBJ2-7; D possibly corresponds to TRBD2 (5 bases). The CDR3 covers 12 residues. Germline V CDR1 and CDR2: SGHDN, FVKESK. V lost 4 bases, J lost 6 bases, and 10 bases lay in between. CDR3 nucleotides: TGTGCCAGCAGCCGTGTAGGGAGCGAGCAGTACTTC. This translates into CASSRVGSEQYF. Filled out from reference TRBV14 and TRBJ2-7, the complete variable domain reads EAGVTQFPSHSVIEKGQTVTLRCDPISGHDNLYWYRRVMGKEIKFLLHFVKESKQDESGMPNNRFLAERTGGTYSTLKVQPAELEDSGVYFCASSRVGSEQYFGPGTRLTVT.

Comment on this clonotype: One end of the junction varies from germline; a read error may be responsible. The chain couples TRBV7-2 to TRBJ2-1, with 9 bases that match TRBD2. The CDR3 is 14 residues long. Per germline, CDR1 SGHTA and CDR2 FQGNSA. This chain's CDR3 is CASSEFSGGREQLF. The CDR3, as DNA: TGTGCCAGCAGCGAGTTTAGCGGGGGACGTGAGCAGCTCTTC.

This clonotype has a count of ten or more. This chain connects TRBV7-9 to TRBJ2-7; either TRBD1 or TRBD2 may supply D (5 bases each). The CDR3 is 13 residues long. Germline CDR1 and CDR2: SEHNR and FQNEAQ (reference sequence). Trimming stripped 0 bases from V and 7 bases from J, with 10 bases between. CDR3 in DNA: TGTGCCAGCAGCTTAGCCGCCTGGGGGGAGCAGTACTTC. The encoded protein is CASSLAAWGEQYF. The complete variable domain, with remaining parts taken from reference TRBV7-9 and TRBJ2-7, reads DTGVSQNPRHKITKRGQNVTFRCDPISEHNRLYWYRQTLGQGPEFLTYFQNEAQLEKSRLLSDRFSAERPKGSFSTLEIQRTEQGDSAMYLCASSLAAWGEQYFGPGTRLTVT.

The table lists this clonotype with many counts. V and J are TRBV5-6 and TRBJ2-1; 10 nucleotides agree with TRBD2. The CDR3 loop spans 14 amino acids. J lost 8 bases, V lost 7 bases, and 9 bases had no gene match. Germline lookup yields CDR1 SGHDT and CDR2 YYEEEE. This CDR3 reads CASCKREGLYEQFF. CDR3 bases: TGTGCCAGCTGTAAGCGGGAGGGCCTCTATGAGCAGTTCTTC.

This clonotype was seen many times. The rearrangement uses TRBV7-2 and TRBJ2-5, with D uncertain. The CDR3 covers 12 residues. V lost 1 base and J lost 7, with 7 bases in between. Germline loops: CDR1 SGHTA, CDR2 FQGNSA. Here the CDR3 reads CASSLELGTQYF. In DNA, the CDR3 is TGTGCCAGCAGCTTAGAGCTAGGGACCCAGTACTTC.

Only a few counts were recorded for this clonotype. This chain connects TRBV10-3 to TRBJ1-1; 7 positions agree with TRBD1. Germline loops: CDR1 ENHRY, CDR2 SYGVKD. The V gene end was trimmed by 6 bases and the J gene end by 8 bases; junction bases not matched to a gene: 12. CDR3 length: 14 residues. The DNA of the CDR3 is TGTGCCATCAGACCAAGCGGACAGGCCACAGAAGCTTTCTTT. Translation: CAIRPSGQATEAFF.

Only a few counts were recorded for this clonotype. DNA of the CDR3: TGTGCCAGCAGTTACTCGAATATGGATCAGCCCCAGCATTTT. Translated: CASSYSNMDQPQHF. The chain carries TRBV6-5 and TRBJ1-5, with D uncertain. The germline V gene encodes CDR1 MNHEY and CDR2 SVGAGI. Trimming stripped 0 bases from V and 5 bases from J, with 8 bases between. The CDR3 covers 14 residues.

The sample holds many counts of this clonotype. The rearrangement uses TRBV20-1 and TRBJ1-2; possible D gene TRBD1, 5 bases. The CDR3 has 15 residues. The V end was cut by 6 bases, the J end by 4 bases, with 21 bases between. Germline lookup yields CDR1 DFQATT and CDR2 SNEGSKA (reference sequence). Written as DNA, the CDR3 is TGCAGTGCGAGCGCAGGGTCTTATAATTTCTATGGCTACACCTTC. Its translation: CSASAGSYNFYGYTF.

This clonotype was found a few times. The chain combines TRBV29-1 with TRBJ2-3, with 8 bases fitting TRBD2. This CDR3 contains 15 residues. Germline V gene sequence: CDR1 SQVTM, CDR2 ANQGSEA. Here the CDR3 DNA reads TGCAGTGCACAGATTAGCGGGGCTAGCACAGATACGCAGTATTTT. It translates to CSAQISGASTDTQYF.

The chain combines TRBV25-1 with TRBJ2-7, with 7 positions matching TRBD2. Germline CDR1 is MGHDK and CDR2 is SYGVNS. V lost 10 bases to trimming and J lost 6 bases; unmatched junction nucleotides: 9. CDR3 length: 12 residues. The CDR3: CATSPSGAEQYF. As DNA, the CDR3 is TGTGCCACCTCGCCTAGCGGCGCCGAGCAGTACTTC.

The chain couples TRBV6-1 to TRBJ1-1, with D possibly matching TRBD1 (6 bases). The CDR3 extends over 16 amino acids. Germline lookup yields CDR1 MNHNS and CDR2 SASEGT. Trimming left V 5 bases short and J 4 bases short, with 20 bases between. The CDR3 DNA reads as TGTGCCAGCAGTAGAAATCGAGGGGGGGCGGGCACTGAAGCTTTCTTT. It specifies CASSRNRGGAGTEAFF.

In DNA form, the CDR3 reads TGCAGTGCTAGAGCGGGCGGGGCGACAGATACGCAGTATTTT. Encoded protein: CSARAGGATDTQYF. This chain links TRBV20-1 with TRBJ2-3; a possible D gene is TRBD2 (6 bases). Per germline, CDR1 DFQATT and CDR2 SNEGSKA (reference sequence). V gave up 1 base and J gave up 3 bases, with 11 bases separating them. The CDR3 spans 14 residues.

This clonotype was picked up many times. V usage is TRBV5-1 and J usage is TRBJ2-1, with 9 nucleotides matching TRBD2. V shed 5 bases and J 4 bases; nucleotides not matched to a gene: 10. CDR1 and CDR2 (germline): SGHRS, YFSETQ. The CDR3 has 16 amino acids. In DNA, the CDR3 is TGCGCCAGCAGTCCAATGGCGGGAGGGAATTACAATGAGCAGTTCTTC. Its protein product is CASSPMAGGNYNEQFF.

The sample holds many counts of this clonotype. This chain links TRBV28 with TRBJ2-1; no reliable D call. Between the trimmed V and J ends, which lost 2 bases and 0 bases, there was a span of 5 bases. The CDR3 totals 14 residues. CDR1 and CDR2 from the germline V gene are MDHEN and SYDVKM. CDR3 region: CASSLHSSYNEQFF. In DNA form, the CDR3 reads TGTGCCAGCAGTTTACATAGCTCCTACAATGAGCAGTTCTTC.

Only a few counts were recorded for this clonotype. This CDR3 reads CASSLALTGNTGELFF. As DNA, the CDR3 is TGTGCCAGCAGCTTAGCCCTGACAGGAAACACCGGGGAGCTGTTTTTT. The chain joins TRBV7-2 to TRBJ2-2; perhaps TRBD1 as D (6 bases). Trimming left V 0 bases short and J 2 bases short, with 10 bases between. This CDR3 contains 16 residues. Germline V CDR1 and CDR2: SGHTA, FQGNSA.

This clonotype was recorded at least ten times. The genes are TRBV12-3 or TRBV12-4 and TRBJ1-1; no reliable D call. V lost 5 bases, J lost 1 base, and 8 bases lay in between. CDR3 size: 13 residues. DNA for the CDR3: TGTGCCAGCAGTCTACAGAGGAACACTGAAGCTTTCTTT. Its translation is CASSLQRNTEAFF.

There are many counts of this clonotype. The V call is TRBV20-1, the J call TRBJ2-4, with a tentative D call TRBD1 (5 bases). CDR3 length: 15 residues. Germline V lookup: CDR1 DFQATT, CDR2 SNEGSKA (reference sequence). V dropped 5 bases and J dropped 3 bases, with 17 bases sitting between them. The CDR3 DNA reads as TGCAGTGCTCCTACCCATGGGGCGCACAAAAACATTCAGTACTTC. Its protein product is CSAPTHGAHKNIQYF.

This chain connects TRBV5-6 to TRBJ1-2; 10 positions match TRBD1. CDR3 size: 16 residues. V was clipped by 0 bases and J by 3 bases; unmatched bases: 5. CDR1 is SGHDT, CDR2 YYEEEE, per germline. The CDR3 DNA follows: TGTGCCAGCAGCTTGGCCTCGGGACAGGGGTACTATGGCTACACCTTC. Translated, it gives CASSLASGQGYYGYTF. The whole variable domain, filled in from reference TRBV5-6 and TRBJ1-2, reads DAGVTQSPTHLIKTRGQQVTLRCSPKSGHDTVSWYQQALGQGPQFIFQYYEEEERQRGNFPDRFSGHQFPNYSSELNVNALLLGDSALYLCASSLASGQGYYGYTFGSGTRLTVV.

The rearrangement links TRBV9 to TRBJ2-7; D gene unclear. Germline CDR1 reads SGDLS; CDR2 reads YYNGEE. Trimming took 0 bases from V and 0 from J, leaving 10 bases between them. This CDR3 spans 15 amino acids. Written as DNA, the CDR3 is TGTGCCAGCAGCGTAGAGGCCGCGTTCTCCTACGAGCAGTACTTC. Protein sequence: CASSVEAAFSYEQYF.

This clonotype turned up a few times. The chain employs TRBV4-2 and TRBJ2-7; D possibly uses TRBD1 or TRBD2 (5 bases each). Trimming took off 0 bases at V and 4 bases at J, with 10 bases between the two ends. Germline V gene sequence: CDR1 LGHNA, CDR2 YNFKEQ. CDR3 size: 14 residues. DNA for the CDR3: TGTGCCAGCAGCCAAGATTTAGGGGAGTACGAGCAGTACTTC. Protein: CASSQDLGEYEQYF.

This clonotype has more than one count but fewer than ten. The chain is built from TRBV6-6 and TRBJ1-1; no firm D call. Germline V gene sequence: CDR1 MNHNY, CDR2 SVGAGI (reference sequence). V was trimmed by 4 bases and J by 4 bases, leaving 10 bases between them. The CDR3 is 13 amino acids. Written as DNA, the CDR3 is TGTGCCAGCAGTTTTTTGCTGAGCACTGAAGCTTTCTTT. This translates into CASSFLLSTEAFF.

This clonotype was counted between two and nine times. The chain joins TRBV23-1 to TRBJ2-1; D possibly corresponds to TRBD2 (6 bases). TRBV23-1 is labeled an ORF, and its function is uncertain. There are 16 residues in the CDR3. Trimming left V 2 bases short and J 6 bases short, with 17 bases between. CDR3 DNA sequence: TGCGCCAGCAGTCAAGTGACTAGGACGTCCGGCAATGAGCAGTTCTTC. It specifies CASSQVTRTSGNEQFF.

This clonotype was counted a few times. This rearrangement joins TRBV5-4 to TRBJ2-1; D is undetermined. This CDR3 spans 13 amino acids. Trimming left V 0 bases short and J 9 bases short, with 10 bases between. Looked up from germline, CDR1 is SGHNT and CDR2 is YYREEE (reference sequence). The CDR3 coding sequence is TGTGCCAGCAGCTTGGAGGTAGACGGTGAGCAGTTCTTC. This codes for CASSLEVDGEQFF. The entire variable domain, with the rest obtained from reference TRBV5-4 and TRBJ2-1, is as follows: ETGVTQSPTHLIKTRGQQVTLRCSSQSGHNTVSWYQQALGQGPQFIFQYYREEENGRGNFPPRFSGLQFPNYSSELNVNALELDDSALYLCASSLEVDGEQFFGPGTRLTVL.

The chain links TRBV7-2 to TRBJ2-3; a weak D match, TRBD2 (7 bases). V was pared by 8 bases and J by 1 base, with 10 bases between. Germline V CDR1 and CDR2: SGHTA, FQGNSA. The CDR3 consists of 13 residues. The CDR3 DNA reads TGTGCCAGCGGGGGGGCCGGCACAGATACGCAGTATTTT. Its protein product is CASGGAGTDTQYF.

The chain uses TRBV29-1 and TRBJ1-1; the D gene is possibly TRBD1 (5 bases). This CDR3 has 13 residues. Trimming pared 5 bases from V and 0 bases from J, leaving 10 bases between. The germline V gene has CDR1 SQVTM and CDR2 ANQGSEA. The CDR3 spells CSVRGRMNTEAFF. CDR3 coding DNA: TGCAGCGTTAGGGGACGGATGAACACTGAAGCTTTCTTT. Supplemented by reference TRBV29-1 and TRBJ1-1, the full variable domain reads SAVISQKPSRDICQRGTSLTIQCQVDSQVTMMFWYRQQPGQSLTLIATANQGSEATYESGFVIDKFPISRPNLTFSTLTVSNMSPEDSSIYLCSVRGRMNTEAFFGQGTRLTVV.

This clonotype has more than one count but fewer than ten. The CDR3 region has the DNA TGTGCCAGCAGCTTAGGAGTTTGGGGACTAGCGGGATCCACCGGGGAGCTGTTTTTT. It yields the protein CASSLGVWGLAGSTGELFF. This chain links TRBV7-7 with TRBJ2-2, with 13 bases lining up with TRBD2. The trim removed 1 base at V and 4 bases at J, leaving 9 bases unmatched. The germline V gene encodes CDR1 SSHAT and CDR2 FNYEAQ (reference sequence). The CDR3 has 19 residues. Full variable domain (rest looked up from reference TRBV7-7 and TRBJ2-2): GAGVSQSPRYKVTKRGQDVTLRCDPISSHATLYWYQQALGQGPEFLTYFNYEAQPDKSGLPSDRFSAERPEGSISTLTIQRTEQRDSAMYRCASSLGVWGLAGSTGELFFGEGSRLTVL.

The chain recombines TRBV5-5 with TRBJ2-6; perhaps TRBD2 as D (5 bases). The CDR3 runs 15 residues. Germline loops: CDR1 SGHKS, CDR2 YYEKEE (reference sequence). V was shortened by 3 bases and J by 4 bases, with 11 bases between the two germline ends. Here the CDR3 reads CASSSVAGGANVLTF. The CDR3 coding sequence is TGTGCCAGCAGCTCCGTGGCGGGCGGGGCCAACGTCCTGACTTTC.